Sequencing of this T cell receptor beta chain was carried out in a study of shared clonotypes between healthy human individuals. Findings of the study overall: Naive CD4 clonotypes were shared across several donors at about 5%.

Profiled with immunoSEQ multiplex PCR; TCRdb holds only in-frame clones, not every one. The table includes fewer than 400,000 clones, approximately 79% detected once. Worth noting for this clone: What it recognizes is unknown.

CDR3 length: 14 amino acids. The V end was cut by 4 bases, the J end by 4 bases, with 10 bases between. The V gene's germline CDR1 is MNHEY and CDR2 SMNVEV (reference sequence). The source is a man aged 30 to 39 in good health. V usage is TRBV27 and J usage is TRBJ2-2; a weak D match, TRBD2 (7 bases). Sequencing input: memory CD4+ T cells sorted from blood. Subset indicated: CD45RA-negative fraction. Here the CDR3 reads CASSWGGLTGELFF. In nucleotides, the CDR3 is TGTGCCAGCAGTTGGGGGGGCCTCACCGGGGAGCTGTTTTTT.